The rows below give T cell receptor beta chains drawn from one sample of a study of blood T cell repertoires in COVID-19. Using immunoSEQ multiplex PCR, the repertoire was profiled, and TCRdb retains in-frame clones only, with some absent. The table includes roughly 320,000 clones, approximately 90% detected once. Sequenced sample: PBMCs or T cells enriched from blood (not recorded which). Receptors were obtained from a woman in her 30s who had been exposed to COVID-19. CDR3s include the opening cysteine and the closing phenylalanine or tryptophan. The order of the fields is clone size, J gene, D gene, V gene, CDR3 DNA, CDR3 protein. D genes are given only for firm matches. For some rows the clone size is stated as once, few or many, or as a class when expanded; others skip it.

.	TRBJ2-7	TRBD2	TRBV5-6	TGTGCCAGCAGCTTGGTCGCGGGGGGGCCCGACGAGCAGTACTTC	CASSLVAGGPDEQYF
once	TRBJ2-5	.	TRBV5-6	TGTGCCAGCAGCTTGATACTAAGGCAAGAGACCCAGTACTTC	CASSLILRQETQYF
.	TRBJ2-2	.	TRBV9	TGTGCCAGCAGCGTAGTTCAGGGGACCGGGGAGCTGTTTTTT	CASSVVQGTGELFF
.	TRBJ1-5	.	TRBV10-3	TGTGCCATCAGTGAGTATGAGGCGCAGCCCCAGCATTTT	CAISEYEAQPQHF
.	TRBJ2-5	.	TRBV12-3/TRBV12-4	TGTGCCAGCAGTTTAGCGCGGTATGGGACCCAGTACTTC	CASSLARYGTQYF
.	TRBJ1-1	TRBD1	TRBV10-3	TGTGCCATCAGTGAACCCCCCGGGACAGGGGGTGAAGCTTTCTTT	CAISEPPGTGGEAFF
.	TRBJ1-3	.	TRBV4-1	TGCGCCAGCAGCCAGATTATAGCGAGCTCTGGAAACACCATATATTTT	CASSQIIASSGNTIYF
.	TRBJ1-2	TRBD1	TRBV5-6	TGTGCCAGCGGGACAGGGCGTTTTAACTATGGCTACACCTTC	CASGTGRFNYGYTF
once	TRBJ2-2	.	TRBV19	TGTGCCAGTAGTATAGCAGGCACCGGGGAGCTGTTTTTT	CASSIAGTGELFF
.	TRBJ1-1	.	TRBV5-1	TGCGCCAGCAGCTTGGGAGGTAGGAGCGCTGAAGCTTTCTTT	CASSLGGRSAEAFF
.	TRBJ2-1	.	TRBV11-2	TGTGCCAGCAGCACAGGACAGCCTTACTACAATGAGCAGTTCTTC	CASSTGQPYYNEQFF
.	TRBJ1-4	.	TRBV7-8	TGTGCCAGCAGCTTAGCGCCCATGACAACTTCTAATGAAAAACTGTTTTTT	CASSLAPMTTSNEKLFF
.	TRBJ1-3	.	TRBV4-3	TGCGCCAGCAGCCAAGACCCGGGGGCTGGAAACACCATATATTTT	CASSQDPGAGNTIYF
once	TRBJ2-7	TRBD1	TRBV10-3	TGTGCCGCCCAGGGGGACAGGGGGTATTACGAGCAGTACTTC	CAAQGDRGYYEQYF
once	TRBJ1-2	.	TRBV19	TGTGCCAGTAGTAGATCGCGGTGGGATGGCTACACCTTC	CASSRSRWDGYTF
few	TRBJ1-2	TRBD1	TRBV5-4	TGTGCCAGCAGCTTGGGGGGACAGGGGACTGCTTTGGACTATGGCTACACCTTC	CASSLGGQGTALDYGYTF
.	TRBJ1-3	.	TRBV5-1	TGCGCCAGCAGCTTGGTATATCCAACGACACCAGGAAACACCATATATTTT	CASSLVYPTTPGNTIYF
.	TRBJ1-6	TRBD1	TRBV6-5	TGTGCCAGCAGTTACTCGTTCACAGGGGGTAATTCACCCCTCCACTTT	CASSYSFTGGNSPLHF
.	TRBJ2-2	TRBD1	TRBV3-1/TRBV3-2	TGTGCCAGCAGCCAAGATGTTCCGGGACAGGGGGTGCCCGGGGAGCTGTTTTTT	CASSQDVPGQGVPGELFF
.	TRBJ1-2	TRBD1	TRBV4-2	TGTGCCAGCAGCCAAGAGGGACAGGGGAACTATGGCTACACCTTC	CASSQEGQGNYGYTF